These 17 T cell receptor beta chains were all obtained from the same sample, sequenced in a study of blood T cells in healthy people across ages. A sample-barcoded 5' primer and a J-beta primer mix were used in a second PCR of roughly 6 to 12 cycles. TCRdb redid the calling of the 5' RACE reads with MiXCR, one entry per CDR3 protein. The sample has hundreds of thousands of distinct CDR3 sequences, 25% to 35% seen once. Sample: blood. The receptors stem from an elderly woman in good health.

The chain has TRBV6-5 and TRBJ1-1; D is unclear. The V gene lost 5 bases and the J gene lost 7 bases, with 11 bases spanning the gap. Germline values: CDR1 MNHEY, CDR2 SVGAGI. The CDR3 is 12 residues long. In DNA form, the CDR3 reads TGTGCCAGCAGTCAATTAAGGGATGAAGCTTTCTTT. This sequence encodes CASSQLRDEAFF.

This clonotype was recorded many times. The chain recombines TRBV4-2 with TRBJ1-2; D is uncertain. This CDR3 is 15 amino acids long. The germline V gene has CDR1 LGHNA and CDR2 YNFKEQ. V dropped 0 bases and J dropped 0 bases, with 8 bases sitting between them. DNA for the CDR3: TGTGCCAGCAGCCAAGAAAACGGTGCTAACTATGGCTACACCTTC. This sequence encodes CASSQENGANYGYTF.

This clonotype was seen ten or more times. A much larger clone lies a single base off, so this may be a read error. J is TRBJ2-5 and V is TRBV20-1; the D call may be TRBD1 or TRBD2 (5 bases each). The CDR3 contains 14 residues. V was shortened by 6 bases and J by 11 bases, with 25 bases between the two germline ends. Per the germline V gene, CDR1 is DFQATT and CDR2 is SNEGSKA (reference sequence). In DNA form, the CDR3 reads TGCAGTGCCCCGACGGGGCTTCGGGGCAATGAGCAGTACTTC. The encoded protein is CSAPTGLRGNEQYF.

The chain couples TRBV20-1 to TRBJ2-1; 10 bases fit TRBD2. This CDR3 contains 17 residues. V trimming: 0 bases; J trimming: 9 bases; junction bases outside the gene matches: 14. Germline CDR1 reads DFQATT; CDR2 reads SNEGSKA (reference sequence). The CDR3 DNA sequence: TGCAGTGCTAGAGATCCAGGTGGGCTAGCGGGGGTGGGTGAGCAGTTCTTC. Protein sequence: CSARDPGGLAGVGEQFF.

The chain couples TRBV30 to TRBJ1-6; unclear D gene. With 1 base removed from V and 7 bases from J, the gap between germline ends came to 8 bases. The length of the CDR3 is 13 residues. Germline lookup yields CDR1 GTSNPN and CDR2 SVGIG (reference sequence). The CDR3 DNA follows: TGTGCCTGGAGTGGACGGCGAAATTCACCCCTCCACTTT. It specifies CAWSGRRNSPLHF.

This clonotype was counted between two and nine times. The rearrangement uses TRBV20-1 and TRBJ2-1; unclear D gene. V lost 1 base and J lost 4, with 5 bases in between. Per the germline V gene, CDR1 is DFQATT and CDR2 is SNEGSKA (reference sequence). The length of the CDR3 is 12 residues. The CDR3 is CSARVAYNEQFF. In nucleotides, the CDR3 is TGCAGTGCTAGAGTGGCTTACAATGAGCAGTTCTTC.

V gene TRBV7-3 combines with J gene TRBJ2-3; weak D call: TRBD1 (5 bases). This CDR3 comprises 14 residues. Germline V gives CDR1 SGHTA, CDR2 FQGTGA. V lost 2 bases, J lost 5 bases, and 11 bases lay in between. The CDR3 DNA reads TGTGCCAGCAGCTTAGGGTTCAGGGAAGATACGCAGTATTTT. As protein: CASSLGFREDTQYF.

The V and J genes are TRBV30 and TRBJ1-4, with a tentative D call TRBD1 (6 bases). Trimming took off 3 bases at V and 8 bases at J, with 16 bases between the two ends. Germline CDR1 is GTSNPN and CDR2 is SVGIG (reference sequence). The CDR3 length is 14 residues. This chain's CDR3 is CAWSPGGGEEKLFF. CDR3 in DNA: TGTGCCTGGAGCCCCGGTGGGGGCGAGGAAAAACTGTTTTTT.

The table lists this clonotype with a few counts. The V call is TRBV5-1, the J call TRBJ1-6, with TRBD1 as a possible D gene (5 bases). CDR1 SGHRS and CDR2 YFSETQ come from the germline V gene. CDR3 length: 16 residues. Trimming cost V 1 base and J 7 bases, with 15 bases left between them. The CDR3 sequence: CASSLPSGRGNSPLHF. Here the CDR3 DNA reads TGCGCCAGCAGCTTGCCCTCGGGACGGGGAAATTCACCCCTCCACTTT.

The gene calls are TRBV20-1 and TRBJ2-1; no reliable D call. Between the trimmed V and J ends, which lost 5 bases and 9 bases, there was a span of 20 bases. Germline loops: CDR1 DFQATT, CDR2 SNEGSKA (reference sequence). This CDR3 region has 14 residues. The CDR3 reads CSAGVGEMGLEQFF. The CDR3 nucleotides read TGCAGTGCTGGAGTGGGCGAAATGGGTCTTGAGCAGTTCTTC.

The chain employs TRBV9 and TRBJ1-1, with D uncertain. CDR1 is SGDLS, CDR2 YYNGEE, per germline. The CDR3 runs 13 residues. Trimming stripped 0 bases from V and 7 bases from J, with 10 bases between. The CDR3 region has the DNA TGTGCCAGCAGCGTAGTTGTCTCACTTGAAGCTTTCTTT. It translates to CASSVVVSLEAFF.

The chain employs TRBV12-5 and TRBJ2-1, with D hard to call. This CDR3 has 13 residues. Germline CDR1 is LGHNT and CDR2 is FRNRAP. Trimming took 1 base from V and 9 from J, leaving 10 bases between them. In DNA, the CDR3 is TGTGCTAGTGGTTTGGCCCTATTTGGTGAGCAGTTCTTC. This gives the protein CASGLALFGEQFF.

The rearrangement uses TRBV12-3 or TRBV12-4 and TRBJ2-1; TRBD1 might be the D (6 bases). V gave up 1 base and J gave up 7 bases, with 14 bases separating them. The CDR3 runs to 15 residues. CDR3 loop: CASSLGTVRRNEQFF. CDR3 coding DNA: TGTGCCAGCAGTTTAGGGACAGTGAGAAGAAATGAGCAGTTCTTC.

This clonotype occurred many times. CDR3 sequence (DNA): TGCGCCAGCAGCTTCTCAACGGGGGTGGCCAATGAGCAGTTCTTC. It specifies CASSFSTGVANEQFF. This chain uses TRBV5-1 with TRBJ2-1, with D possibly TRBD2 on 6 matching bases. CDR3 length: 15 amino acids. CDR1 and CDR2 (germline): SGHRS, YFSETQ. Trimming cost V 2 bases and J 6 bases, with 15 bases left between them.

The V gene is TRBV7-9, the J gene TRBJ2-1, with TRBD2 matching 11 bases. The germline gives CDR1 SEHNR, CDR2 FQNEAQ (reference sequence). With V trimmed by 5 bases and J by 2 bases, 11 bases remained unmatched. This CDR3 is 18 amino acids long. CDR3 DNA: TGTGCCAGCAGCCCCGGCGGGCTAGCGGGGGGAACCTACAATGAGCAGTTCTTC. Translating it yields CASSPGGLAGGTYNEQFF.

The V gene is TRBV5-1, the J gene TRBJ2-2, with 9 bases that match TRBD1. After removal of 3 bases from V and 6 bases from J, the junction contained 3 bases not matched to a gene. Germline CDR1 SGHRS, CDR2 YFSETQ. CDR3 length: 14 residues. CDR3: CASSWGQGPGELFF. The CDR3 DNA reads TGCGCCAGCAGCTGGGGACAGGGTCCCGGGGAGCTGTTTTTT. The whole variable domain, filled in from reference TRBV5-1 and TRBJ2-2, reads KAGVTQTPRYLIKTRGQQVTLSCSPISGHRSVSWYQQTPGQGLQFLFEYFSETQRNKGNFPGRFSGRQFSNSRSEMNVSTLELGDSALYLCASSWGQGPGELFFGEGSRLTVL.

The CDR3: CASTRQGGLFEQYF. The CDR3 coding sequence is TGTGCCAGCACACGACAGGGTGGGTTGTTCGAGCAGTACTTC. The V and J genes are TRBV7-2 and TRBJ2-5; the match to TRBD1 covers 7 bases. Gene TRBJ2-7 matches the end of the DNA better, so the J call may be wrong. The CDR3 sequence is 14 residues long. Germline V gene lookup returns CDR1 SGHTA and CDR2 FQGNSA.